The source of this TCR beta chain is a study of blood T cell repertoires in COVID-19. Whole-study context: PBMCs, B-cell-depleted T cells, or T cells were the source of the cDNA or gDNA that made up the material.

In the original workflow: Quantification of nucleated cells was approximated via reference gene primer amplification. Sequenced by immunoSEQ multiplex PCR; TCRdb stores in-frame clones only, minus some. The D gene and trimming were derived from the DNA, and the V and J assignments and clone size from that table. Among around 87,000 clones, 89% were seen once, and the ten largest hold roughly 8.7%. This sequence was found in a man between 50 and 59 years old with acute or convalescent COVID-19. The specimen was peripheral blood.

Here the CDR3 reads CASSQVATDSPPYGYTF. The CDR3 DNA sequence: TGCGCCAGCAGCCAAGTAGCTACGGACTCCCCTCCTTATGGCTACACCTTC. The chain combines TRBV4-1 with TRBJ1-2; D not resolved. This CDR3 contains 17 residues. The ends were cut back, 1 base at V and 5 bases at J, with 20 bases in the middle. Germline V CDR1 and CDR2: MGHRA, YSYEKL.